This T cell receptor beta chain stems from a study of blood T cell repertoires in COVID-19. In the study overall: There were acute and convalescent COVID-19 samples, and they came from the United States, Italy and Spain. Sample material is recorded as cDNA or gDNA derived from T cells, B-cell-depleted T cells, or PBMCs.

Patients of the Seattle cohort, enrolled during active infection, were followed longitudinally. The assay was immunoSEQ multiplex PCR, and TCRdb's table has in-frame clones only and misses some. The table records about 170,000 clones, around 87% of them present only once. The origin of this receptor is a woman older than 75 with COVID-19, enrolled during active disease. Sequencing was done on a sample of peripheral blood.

The CDR3 DNA sequence: TGTGCCAGCAGCTTATTACTAGCGGGAGGGACAGATACGCAGTATTTT. It specifies CASSLLLAGGTDTQYF. This chain links TRBV11-1 with TRBJ2-3; 13 positions agree with TRBD2. CDR3 size: 16 residues. Trimming at V came to 2 bases and at J to 3 bases, leaving 2 bases not matched to a gene. The germline V gene has CDR1 SGHAT and CDR2 FQDESV (reference sequence).